The next 11 T cell receptor beta chains were all read from a single sample in a study of T cell responses to AZD1222 COVID-19 vaccine (dated by TCRdb to the early 2020s). Libraries were built with the immunoSEQ multiplex PCR assay. Held by TCRdb, this immuneACCESS table contains in-frame sequences only and omits some clones. Under half of the omission traces to an unresolved V gene where checked; the cause of the rest is unknown. This sample holds about 260,000 clones; more than 85% were observed only once. Together, the top ten hold 0.55% of the sample. The time point label of this sample denotes: baseline before first vaccination. Sequenced material: peripheral blood, taken on day 0 of AZD1222 vaccination. These TCRs come from an adult in good health.

The chain employs TRBV4-1 and TRBJ1-6; TRBD1 matches at 9 bases. The ends lost 3 bases at V and 7 bases at J; junction bases unmatched: 4. The germline V gene has CDR1 MGHRA and CDR2 YSYEKL. The CDR3 loop spans 15 amino acids. This chain's CDR3 is CASSHWDRENSPLHF. The DNA of the CDR3 is TGCGCCAGCAGCCATTGGGACAGGGAAAATTCACCCCTCCACTTT.

The chain couples TRBV29-1 to TRBJ1-5; D is possibly TRBD1 (5 bases). Trimming left V 5 bases short and J 6 bases short, with 14 bases between. CDR3 size: 13 residues. From germline, CDR1 is SQVTM and CDR2 ANQGSEA. The CDR3 coding sequence is TGCAGCGTTTCTCCAGCAGGGAGTCAGCCCCAGCATTTT. Translation: CSVSPAGSQPQHF.

The V gene is TRBV19, the J gene TRBJ1-1; unclear D gene. The CDR3 runs 13 residues. In germline, CDR1 is LNHDA, CDR2 SQIVND (reference sequence). V shed 4 bases and J shed 4 bases, with 10 bases lying between them. The CDR3 nucleotides are TGTGCCAGTAGTACCCTCCAGCCCACTGAAGCTTTCTTT. As protein: CASSTLQPTEAFF.

This sequence joins TRBV15 and TRBJ2-7; possibly TRBD2 for D (5 bases). The V end lost 3 bases, the J end lost 2 bases, and 14 bases lay between the germline ends. Per germline, CDR1 LNHNV and CDR2 YYDKDF (reference sequence). The CDR3 has 15 amino acids. The chain's CDR3 is CATSREVGRPYEQYF. The DNA for the CDR3 is TGTGCCACCAGCAGGGAGGTGGGCAGGCCCTACGAGCAGTACTTC. Using reference TRBV15 and TRBJ2-7 for the parts outside the CDR3, the full variable domain is DAMVIQNPRYQVTQFGKPVTLSCSQTLNHNVMYWYQQKSSQAPKLLFHYYDKDFNNEADTPDNFQSRRPNTSFCFLDIRSPGLGDTAMYLCATSREVGRPYEQYFGPGTRLTVT.

The chain links TRBV9 to TRBJ1-6; perhaps TRBD1 as D (6 bases). The V and J ends lost 3 bases and 7 bases respectively, with 14 bases between them. Germline V gene sequence: CDR1 SGDLS, CDR2 YYNGEE. CDR3 length: 15 residues. DNA of the CDR3: TGTGCCAGCAGCGCGACAGGAGATGGCAATTCACCCCTCCACTTT. It translates to CASSATGDGNSPLHF.

The rearrangement uses TRBV27 and TRBJ1-5, with 7 bases matching TRBD1. The length of the CDR3 is 15 residues. Losses at the gene ends were 4 bases for V and 4 bases for J; bases not matched to a gene: 7. The germline V gene has CDR1 MNHEY and CDR2 SMNVEV (reference sequence). CDR3 sequence: CASSSPRDSNQPQHF. The CDR3 DNA follows: TGTGCCAGCAGTTCCCCGAGGGACAGTAATCAGCCCCAGCATTTT.

The gene calls are TRBV29-1 and TRBJ2-1; no reliable D call. Looked up from germline, CDR1 is SQVTM and CDR2 is ANQGSEA. V shed 4 bases and J shed 2 bases, with 6 bases lying between them. This CDR3 has 12 amino acids. In DNA, the CDR3 is TGCAGCGTTGGCAGTACCTACAATGAGCAGTTCTTC. It translates to CSVGSTYNEQFF.

The V gene is TRBV7-9, the J gene TRBJ1-6; D possibly corresponds to TRBD1 (5 bases). This CDR3 is 14 amino acids long. Trimming left V 2 bases short and J 5 bases short, with 7 bases between. Germline V gene sequence: CDR1 SEHNR, CDR2 FQNEAQ (reference sequence). The CDR3 region has the DNA TGTGCCAGCAGCTTACGACAGAATAATTCACCCCTCCACTTT. As protein: CASSLRQNNSPLHF. Drawing the rest from reference TRBV7-9 and TRBJ1-6, the complete variable domain is DTGVSQNPRHKITKRGQNVTFRCDPISEHNRLYWYRQTLGQGPEFLTYFQNEAQLEKSRLLSDRFSAERPKGSFSTLEIQRTEQGDSAMYLCASSLRQNNSPLHFGNGTRLTVT.

The chain joins TRBV19 to TRBJ2-7; possibly TRBD1 for D (6 bases). The CDR3 consists of 15 residues. The germline V gene encodes CDR1 LNHDA and CDR2 SQIVND (reference sequence). V was trimmed by 3 bases and J by 2 bases, leaving 14 bases between them. CDR3 in DNA: TGTGCCAGTAGTATGGTTCAGGGGACCACCTACGAGCAGTACTTC. Amino acids: CASSMVQGTTYEQYF.

The chain combines TRBV28 with TRBJ2-7; D ambiguous. The germline CDR1 and CDR2 sequences are MDHEN and SYDVKM. The CDR3 is made up of 12 amino acids. Between the trimmed V and J ends, which lost 5 bases and 3 bases, there was a span of 8 bases. The CDR3 sequence: CASSRLGYEQYF. The CDR3 nucleotides are TGTGCCAGCAGTCGGCTAGGCTACGAGCAGTACTTC. The variable domain in full, with the rest retrieved from reference TRBV28 and TRBJ2-7, is DVKVTQSSRYLVKRTGEKVFLECVQDMDHENMFWYRQDPGLGLRLIYFSYDVKMKEKGDIPEGYSVSREKKERFSLILESASTNQTSMYLCASSRLGYEQYFGPGTRLTVT.

The chain combines TRBV29-1 with TRBJ2-7; D possibly corresponds to TRBD1 (6 bases). The CDR3 spans 12 residues. V gave up 4 bases and J gave up 4 bases, with 11 bases separating them. Germline loops: CDR1 SQVTM, CDR2 ANQGSEA. CDR3 sequence reads: CSVAQGNYEQYF. The CDR3 nucleotides are TGCAGCGTTGCCCAGGGGAATTACGAGCAGTACTTC.